This T cell receptor beta chain was sequenced in a study of Graves' ophthalmopathy and Graves' hyperthyroidism. This clonotype was found many times. RNA transcripts served as template for amplifying TCR beta CDR3 sequences. First-round RT-PCR relied on HTBI primers, and a second-round multiplex PCR came next. TCRdb analysed the multiplex PCR reads with MiXCR anew, one entry per CDR3 protein. The sample shows over 500,000 distinct CDR3 sequences, 22% of them seen only once. Germline CDR1 and CDR2: MDHEN and SYDVKM. The V segment lost 4 bases and the J segment 4 bases; nucleotides outside the gene matches: 9. The CDR3 has 16 amino acids. Hyperthyroidism cases were recent diagnoses of under 2 months' duration in people aged 18 to 65. Patients were left out if they had other autoimmune diseases, uncontrolled infections, pregnancy or lactation.

The receptor was derived from a woman younger than 30 with stable Graves' hyperthyroidism. Some clones in this sample may be carry-over from other donors' samples. Specimen: peripheral blood. The chain couples TRBV28 to TRBJ1-2, with 10 bases identical to TRBD1. This CDR3 reads CASSSYSGQGPYGYTF. Written as DNA, the CDR3 is TGTGCCAGCAGTTCATACTCGGGACAGGGGCCCTATGGCTACACCTTC.